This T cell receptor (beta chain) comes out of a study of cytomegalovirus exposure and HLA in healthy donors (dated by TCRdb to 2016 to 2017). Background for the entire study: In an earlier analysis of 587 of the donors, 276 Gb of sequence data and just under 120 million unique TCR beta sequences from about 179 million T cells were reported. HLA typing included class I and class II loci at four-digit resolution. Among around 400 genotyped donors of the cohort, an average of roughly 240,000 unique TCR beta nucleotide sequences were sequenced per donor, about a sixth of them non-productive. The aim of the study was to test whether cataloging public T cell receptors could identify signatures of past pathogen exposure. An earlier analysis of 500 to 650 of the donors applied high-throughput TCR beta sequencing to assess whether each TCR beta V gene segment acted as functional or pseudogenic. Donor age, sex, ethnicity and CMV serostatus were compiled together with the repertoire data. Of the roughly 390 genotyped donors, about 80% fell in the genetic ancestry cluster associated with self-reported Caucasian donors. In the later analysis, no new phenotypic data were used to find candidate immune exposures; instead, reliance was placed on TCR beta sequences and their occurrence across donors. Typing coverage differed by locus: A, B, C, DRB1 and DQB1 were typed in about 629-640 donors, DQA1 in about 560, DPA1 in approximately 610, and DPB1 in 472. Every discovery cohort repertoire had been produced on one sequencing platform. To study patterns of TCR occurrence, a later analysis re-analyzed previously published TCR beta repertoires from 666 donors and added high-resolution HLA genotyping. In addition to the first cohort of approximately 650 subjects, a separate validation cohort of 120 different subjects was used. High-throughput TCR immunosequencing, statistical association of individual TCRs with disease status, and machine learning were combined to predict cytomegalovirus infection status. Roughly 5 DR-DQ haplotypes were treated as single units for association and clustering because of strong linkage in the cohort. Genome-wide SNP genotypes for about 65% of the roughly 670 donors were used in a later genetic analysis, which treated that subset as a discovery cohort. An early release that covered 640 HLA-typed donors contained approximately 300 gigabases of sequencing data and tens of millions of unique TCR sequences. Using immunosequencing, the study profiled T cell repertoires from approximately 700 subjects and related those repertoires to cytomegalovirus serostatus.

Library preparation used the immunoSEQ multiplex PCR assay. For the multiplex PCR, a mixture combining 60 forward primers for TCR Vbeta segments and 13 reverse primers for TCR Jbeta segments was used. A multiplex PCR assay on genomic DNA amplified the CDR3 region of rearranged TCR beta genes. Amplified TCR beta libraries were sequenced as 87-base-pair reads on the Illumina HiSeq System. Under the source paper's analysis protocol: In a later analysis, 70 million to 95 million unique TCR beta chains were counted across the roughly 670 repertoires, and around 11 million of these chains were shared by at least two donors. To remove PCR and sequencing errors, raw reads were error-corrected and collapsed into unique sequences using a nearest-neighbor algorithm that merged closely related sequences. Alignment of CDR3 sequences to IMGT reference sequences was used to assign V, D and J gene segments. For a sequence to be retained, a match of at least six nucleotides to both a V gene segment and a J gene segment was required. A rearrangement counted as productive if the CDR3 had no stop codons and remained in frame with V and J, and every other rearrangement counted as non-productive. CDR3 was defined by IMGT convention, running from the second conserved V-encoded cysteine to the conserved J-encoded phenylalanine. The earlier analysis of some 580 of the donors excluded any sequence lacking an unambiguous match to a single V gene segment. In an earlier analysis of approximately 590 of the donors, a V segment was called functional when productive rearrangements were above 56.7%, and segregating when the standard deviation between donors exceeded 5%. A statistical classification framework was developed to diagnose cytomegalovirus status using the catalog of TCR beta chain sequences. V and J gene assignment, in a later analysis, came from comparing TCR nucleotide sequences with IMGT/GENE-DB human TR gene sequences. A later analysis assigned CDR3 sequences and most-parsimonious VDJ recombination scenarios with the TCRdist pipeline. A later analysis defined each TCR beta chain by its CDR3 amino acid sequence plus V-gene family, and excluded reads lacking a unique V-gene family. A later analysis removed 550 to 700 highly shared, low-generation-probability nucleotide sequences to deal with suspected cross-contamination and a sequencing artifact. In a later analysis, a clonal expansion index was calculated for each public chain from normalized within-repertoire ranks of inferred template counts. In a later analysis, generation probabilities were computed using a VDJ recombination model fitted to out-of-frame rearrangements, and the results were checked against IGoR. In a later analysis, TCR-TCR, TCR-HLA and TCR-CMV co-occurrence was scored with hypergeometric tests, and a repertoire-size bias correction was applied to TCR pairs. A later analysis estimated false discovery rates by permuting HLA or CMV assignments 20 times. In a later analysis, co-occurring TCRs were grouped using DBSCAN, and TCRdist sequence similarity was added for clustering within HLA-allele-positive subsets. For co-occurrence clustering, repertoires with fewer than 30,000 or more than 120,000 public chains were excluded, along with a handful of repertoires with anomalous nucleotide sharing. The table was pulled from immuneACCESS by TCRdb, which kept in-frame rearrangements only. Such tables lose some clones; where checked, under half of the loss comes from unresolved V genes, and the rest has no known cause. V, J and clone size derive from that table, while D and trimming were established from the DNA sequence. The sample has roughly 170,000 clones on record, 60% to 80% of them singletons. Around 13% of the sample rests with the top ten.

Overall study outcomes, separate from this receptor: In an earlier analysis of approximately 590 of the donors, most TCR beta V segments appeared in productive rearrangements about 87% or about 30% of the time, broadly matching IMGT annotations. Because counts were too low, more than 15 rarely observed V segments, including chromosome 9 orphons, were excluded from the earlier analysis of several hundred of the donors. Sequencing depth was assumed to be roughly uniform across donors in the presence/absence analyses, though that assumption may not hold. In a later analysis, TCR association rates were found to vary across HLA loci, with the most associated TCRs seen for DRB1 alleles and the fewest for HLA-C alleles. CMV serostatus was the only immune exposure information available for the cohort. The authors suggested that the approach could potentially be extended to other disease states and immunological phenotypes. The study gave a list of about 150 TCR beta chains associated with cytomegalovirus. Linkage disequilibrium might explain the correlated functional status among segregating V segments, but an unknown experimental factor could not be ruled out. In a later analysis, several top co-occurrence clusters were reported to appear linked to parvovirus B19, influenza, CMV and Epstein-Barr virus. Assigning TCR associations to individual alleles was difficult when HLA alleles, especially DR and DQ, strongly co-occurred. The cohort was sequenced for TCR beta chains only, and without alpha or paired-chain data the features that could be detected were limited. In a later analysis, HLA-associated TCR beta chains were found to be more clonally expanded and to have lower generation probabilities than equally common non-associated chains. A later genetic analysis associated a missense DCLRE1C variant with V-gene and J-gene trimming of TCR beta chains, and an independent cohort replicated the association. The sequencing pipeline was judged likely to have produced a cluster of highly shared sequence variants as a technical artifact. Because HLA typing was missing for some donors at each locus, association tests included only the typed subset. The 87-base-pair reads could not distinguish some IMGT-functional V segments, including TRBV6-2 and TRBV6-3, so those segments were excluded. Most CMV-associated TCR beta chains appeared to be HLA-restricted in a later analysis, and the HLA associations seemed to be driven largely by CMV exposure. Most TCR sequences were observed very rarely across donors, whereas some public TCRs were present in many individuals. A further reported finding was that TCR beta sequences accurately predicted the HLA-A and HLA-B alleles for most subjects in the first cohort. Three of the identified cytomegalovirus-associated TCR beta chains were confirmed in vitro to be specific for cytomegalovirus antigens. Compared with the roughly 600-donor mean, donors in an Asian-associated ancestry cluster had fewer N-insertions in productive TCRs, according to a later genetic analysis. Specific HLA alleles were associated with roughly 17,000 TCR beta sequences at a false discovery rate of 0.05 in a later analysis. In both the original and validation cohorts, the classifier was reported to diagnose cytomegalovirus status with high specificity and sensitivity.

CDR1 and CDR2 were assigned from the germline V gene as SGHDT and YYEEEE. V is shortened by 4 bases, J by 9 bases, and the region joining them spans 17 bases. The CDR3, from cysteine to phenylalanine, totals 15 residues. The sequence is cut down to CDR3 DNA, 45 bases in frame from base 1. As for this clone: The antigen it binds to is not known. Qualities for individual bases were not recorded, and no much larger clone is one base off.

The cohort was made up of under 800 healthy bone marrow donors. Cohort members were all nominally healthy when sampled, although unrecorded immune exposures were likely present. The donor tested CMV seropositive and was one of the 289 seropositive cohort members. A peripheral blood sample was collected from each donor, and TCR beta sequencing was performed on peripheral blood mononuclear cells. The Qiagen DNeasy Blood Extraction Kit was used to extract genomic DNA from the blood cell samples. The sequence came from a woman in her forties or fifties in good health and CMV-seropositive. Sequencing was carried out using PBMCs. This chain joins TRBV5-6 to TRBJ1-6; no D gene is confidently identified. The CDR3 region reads CASSLRDLISSPLHF. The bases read TGTGCCAGCAGCCTGCGGGATCTTATAAGTTCACCCCTCCACTTT.